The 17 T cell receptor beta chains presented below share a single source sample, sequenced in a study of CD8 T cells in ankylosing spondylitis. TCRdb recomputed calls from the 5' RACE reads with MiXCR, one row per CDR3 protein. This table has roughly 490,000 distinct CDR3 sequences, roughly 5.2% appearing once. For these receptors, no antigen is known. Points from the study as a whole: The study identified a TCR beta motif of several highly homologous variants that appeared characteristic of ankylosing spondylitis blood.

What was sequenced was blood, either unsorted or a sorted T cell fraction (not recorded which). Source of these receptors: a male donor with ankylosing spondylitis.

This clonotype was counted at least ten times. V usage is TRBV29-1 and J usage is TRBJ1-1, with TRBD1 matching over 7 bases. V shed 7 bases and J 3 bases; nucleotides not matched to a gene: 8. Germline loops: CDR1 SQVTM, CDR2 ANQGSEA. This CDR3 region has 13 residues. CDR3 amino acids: CSGSRDRYTEAFF. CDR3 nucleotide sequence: TGCAGCGGGTCCCGGGACAGATACACTGAAGCTTTCTTT.

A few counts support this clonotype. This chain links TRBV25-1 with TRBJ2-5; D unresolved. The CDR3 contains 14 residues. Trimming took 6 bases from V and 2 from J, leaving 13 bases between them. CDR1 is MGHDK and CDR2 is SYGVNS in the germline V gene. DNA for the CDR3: TGTGCCAGCAGGGGGAACGGGCTTCAAGAGACCCAGTACTTC. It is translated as CASRGNGLQETQYF.

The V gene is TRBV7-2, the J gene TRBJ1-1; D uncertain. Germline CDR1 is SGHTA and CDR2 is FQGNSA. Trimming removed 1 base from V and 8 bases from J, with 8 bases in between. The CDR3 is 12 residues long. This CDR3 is CASSLVSQEAFF. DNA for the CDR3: TGTGCCAGCAGCTTAGTCTCCCAGGAAGCTTTCTTT.

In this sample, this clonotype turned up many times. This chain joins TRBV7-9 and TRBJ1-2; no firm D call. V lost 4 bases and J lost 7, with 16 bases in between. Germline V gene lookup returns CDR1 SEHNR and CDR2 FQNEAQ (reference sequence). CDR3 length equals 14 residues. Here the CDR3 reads CASSYGKVISGYTF. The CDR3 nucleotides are TGTGCCAGCAGCTACGGAAAGGTTATATCTGGCTACACCTTC.

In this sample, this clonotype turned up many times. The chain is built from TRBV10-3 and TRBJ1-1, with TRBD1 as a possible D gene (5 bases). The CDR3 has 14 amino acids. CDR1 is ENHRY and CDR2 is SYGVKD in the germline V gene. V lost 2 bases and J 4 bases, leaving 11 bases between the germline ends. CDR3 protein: CAISEQGLATEAFF. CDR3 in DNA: TGTGCCATCAGTGAGCAGGGATTGGCCACTGAAGCTTTCTTT.

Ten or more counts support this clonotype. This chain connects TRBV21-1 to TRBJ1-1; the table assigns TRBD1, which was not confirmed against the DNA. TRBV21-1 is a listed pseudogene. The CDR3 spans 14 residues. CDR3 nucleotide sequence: TGTGCCAGCAGCAAAGACCGGGTGAACACTGAAGCTTTCTTT. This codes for CASSKDRVNTEAFF.

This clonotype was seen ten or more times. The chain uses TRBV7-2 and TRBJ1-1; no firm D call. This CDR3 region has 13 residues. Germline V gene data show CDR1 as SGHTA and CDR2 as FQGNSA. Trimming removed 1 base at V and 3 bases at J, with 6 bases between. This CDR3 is CASSLGRYTEAFF. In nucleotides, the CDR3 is TGTGCCAGCAGCTTAGGGCGGTACACTGAAGCTTTCTTT.

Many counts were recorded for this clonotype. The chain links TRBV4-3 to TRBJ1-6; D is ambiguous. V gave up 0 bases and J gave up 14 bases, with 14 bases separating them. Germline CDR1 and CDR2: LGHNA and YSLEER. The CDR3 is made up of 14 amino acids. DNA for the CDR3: TGCGCCAGCAGCCAAGATGTCCGTATGGAGTCCCTCCACTTT. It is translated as CASSQDVRMESLHF.

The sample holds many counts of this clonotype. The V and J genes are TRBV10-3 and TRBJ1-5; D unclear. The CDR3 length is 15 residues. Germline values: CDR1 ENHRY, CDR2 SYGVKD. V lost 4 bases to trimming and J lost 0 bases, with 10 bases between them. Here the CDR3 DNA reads TGTGCCATCAGTGGTGGAGACTATAGCAATCAGCCCCAGCATTTT. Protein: CAISGGDYSNQPQHF.

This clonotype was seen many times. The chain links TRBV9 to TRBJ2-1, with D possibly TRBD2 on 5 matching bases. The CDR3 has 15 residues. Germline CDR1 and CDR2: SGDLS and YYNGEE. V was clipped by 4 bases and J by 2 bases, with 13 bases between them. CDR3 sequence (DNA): TGTGCCAGCAGCTTTACGGGATCAGCCTACAATGAGCAGTTCTTC. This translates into CASSFTGSAYNEQFF.

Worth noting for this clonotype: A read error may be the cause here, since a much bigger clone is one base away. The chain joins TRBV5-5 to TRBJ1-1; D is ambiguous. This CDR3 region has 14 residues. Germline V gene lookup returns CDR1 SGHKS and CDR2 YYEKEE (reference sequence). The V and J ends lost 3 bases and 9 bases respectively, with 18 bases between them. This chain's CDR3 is CASSSAHGWTKAFF. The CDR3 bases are TGTGCCAGCAGCTCGGCTCATGGGTGGACTAAAGCTTTCTTT.

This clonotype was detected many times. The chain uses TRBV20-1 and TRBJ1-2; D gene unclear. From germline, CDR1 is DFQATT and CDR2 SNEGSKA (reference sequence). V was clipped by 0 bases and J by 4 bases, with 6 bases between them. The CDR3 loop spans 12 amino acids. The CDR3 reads CSARDRLYGYTF. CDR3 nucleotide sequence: TGCAGTGCTAGAGACAGACTCTATGGCTACACCTTC.

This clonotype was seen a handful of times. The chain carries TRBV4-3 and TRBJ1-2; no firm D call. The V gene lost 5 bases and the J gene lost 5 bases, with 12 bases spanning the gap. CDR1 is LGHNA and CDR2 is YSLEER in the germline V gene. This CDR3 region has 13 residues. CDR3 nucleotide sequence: TGCGCCAGCAGCGTCTACCGGGATTATGGCTACACCTTC. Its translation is CASSVYRDYGYTF.

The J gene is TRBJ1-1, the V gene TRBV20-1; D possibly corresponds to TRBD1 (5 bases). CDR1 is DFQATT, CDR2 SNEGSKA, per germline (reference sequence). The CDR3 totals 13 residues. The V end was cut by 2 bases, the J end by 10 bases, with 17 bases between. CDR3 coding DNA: TGCAGTGCTAGATTCCGGGGCTGGATGGGAGCTTTCTTT. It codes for CSARFRGWMGAFF.

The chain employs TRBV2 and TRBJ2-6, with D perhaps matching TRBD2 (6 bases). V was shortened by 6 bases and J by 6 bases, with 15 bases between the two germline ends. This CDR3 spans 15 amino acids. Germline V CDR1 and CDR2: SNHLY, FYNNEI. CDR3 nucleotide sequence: TGTGCCAGCAGGAGAGGTCCGGGGGTGGCCAACGTCCTGACTTTC. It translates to CASRRGPGVANVLTF.

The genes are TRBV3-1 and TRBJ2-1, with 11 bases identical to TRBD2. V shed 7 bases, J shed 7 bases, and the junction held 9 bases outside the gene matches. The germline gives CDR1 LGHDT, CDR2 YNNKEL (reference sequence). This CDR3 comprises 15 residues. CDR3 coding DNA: TGTGCCAGCACCGATAGCGGGAGGGCCAAGAATGAGCAGTTCTTC. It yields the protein CASTDSGRAKNEQFF.

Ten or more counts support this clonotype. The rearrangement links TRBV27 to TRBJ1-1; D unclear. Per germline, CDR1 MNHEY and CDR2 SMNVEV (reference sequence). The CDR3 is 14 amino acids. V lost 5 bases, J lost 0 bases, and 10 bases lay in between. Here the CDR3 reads CASSPIPVNTEAFF. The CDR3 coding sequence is TGTGCCAGCAGTCCCATTCCCGTGAACACTGAAGCTTTCTTT.